The T cell receptor (beta chain) described here comes from a study of beta chain features in type 1 diabetes. Study-wide results and limits: Within each of all four CD4+ subsets, Type 1 diabetes patients had TCRB CDR3s that were moderately but significantly shorter. A potential influence of HLA type upon TCRB rearrangement remained unresolved herein.

CDR1 is LNHNV and CDR2 is YYDKDF in the germline V gene (reference sequence). This CDR3 has 13 amino acids. V was clipped by 3 bases and J by 5 bases, with 10 bases between them. This clone has more than one count but fewer than ten. Its target is unknown. The identical CDR3 is also encoded by other nucleotide sequences in the sample. The whole isolated RNA underwent reverse transcription, so sequencing captured expressed TCRB transcripts. Assay: immunoSEQ multiplex PCR; the TCRdb copy retains only in-frame clones and omits some. This sample has 900,000 or so clones; roughly a sixth occur once, and the top ten carry 0.02% to 0.025%.

This chain links TRBV15 with TRBJ1-1, with D unclear. This sequence originates from a woman under 30 in good health. Sequences were obtained from naive CD4+ T cells from blood. This CDR3 is CATSRVRGTEAFF. Here the CDR3 DNA reads TGTGCCACCAGCAGGGTGAGAGGGACTGAAGCTTTCTTT.